Each of the 23 T cell receptor beta chains below was sequenced from the same sample in a study of CD8 T cells in ankylosing spondylitis. One entry per CDR3 protein, called by TCRdb with MiXCR from the 5' RACE reads. Here the sample spans 150,000 to 200,000 distinct CDR3 sequences, 11% being singletons. Sequences were obtained from blood, either unsorted or a sorted T cell fraction (not recorded which). Receptors were obtained from a male donor with ankylosing spondylitis or in good health (not recorded which).

This clonotype was picked up a small number of times. The rearrangement joins TRBV11-1 to TRBJ2-2; D might be TRBD1 (7 bases). V was clipped by 0 bases and J by 3 bases, with 23 bases between them. CDR1 and CDR2 (germline): SGHAT, FQDESV (reference sequence). The CDR3 is made up of 20 amino acids. In nucleotides, the CDR3 is TGTGCCAGCAGCTTAGCGGTTGGAGGGGGCCTTAGCCGATACACCGGGGAGCTGTTTTTT. Protein: CASSLAVGGGLSRYTGELFF.

Many counts were recorded for this clonotype. V usage is TRBV6-6 and J usage is TRBJ1-1; D possibly corresponds to TRBD1 (6 bases). CDR1 and CDR2 from the germline V gene are MNHNY and SVGAGI (reference sequence). V was pared by 8 bases and J by 4 bases, with 11 bases between. This CDR3 region has 12 residues. DNA for the CDR3: TGTGCCAGCGGCAGGGGTGGCACTGAAGCTTTCTTT. This sequence encodes CASGRGGTEAFF.

This clonotype was picked up many times. The chain employs TRBV12-3 or TRBV12-4 and TRBJ1-1; 9 bases align to TRBD1. The J segment lost 6 bases and the V segment lost 2 bases, leaving 1 base of the junction unmatched. The CDR3 length is 13 residues. Here the CDR3 DNA reads TGTGCCAGCAGTTTAACAGGGGGCTCTGAAGCTTTCTTT. Translating gives CASSLTGGSEAFF.

V gene TRBV7-9 combines with J gene TRBJ2-4; TRBD2 aligns across 7 bases. With V trimmed by 0 bases and J by 8 bases, 10 bases remained unmatched. CDR1 and CDR2 from the germline V gene are SEHNR and FQNEAQ (reference sequence). The CDR3 is made up of 16 amino acids. CDR3 region: CASSLALASGGDIQYF. CDR3 in DNA: TGTGCCAGCAGCTTAGCGCTGGCTAGCGGTGGGGACATTCAGTACTTC.

This clonotype was detected many times. J is TRBJ2-7 and V is TRBV19; D might be TRBD1 (6 bases). Per the germline V gene, CDR1 is LNHDA and CDR2 is SQIVND (reference sequence). With 4 bases removed from V and 2 bases from J, the gap between germline ends came to 9 bases. CDR3 length: 13 amino acids. This CDR3 reads CASSTTGTYEQYF. CDR3 coding DNA: TGTGCCAGTAGTACGACAGGTACCTACGAGCAGTACTTC.

The table lists this clonotype with many counts. This chain's CDR3 is CSTREAGYNEQFF. In DNA form, the CDR3 reads TGCAGTACCCGTGAAGCCGGCTACAATGAGCAGTTCTTC. The V gene is TRBV20-1, the J gene TRBJ2-1; the D is unclear. The length of the CDR3 is 13 residues. The ends were cut back, 8 bases at V and 3 bases at J, with 14 bases in the middle. CDR1 is DFQATT, CDR2 SNEGSKA, per germline (reference sequence).

A few counts support this clonotype. The V call is TRBV15, the J call TRBJ1-5; D unresolved. V was pared by 0 bases and J by 9 bases, with 15 bases between. Germline assignment: CDR1 LNHNV and CDR2 YYDKDF (reference sequence). This CDR3 is built from 15 residues. The CDR3 loop reads CATSRDLEVSGPQHF. CDR3 in DNA: TGTGCCACCAGCAGAGATTTAGAGGTATCAGGGCCCCAGCATTTT.

This clonotype showed up many times. One junction end disagrees with the germline gene, perhaps due to a read error. The chain uses TRBV12-3 or TRBV12-4 and TRBJ1-1, with 7 bases fitting TRBD1. The length of the CDR3 is 13 residues. The CDR3 spells CASSLTKGQDSHF. As DNA, the CDR3 is TGTGCCAGCAGCCTAACTAAAGGACAGGACTCCCACTTT.

In the case of this clonotype: A clone one base away is much larger, so this may be a read error. The J gene is TRBJ1-5, the V gene TRBV4-3; TRBD1 agrees at 7 bases. Near its end, the DNA agrees better with TRBJ2-3, so the J call may be wrong. Per the germline V gene, CDR1 is LGHNA and CDR2 is YSLEER. This CDR3 has 15 amino acids. The CDR3 loop is CASSQGQGVSQPQYF. DNA of the CDR3: TGCGCCAGCAGCCAAGGTCAGGGGGTGAGTCAGCCCCAGTATTTT.

This clonotype occurred many times. V usage is TRBV20-1 and J usage is TRBJ2-1, with 14 bases lining up with TRBD2. The V and J ends lost 4 bases and 9 bases, in that order; junction bases with no gene match: 8. Germline V gene data show CDR1 as DFQATT and CDR2 as SNEGSKA (reference sequence). The CDR3 length is 15 residues. The CDR3 coding sequence is TGCAGTGCTACCCAGGGACTAGCGGGGGTTACTGAGCAGTTCTTC. Its translation: CSATQGLAGVTEQFF.

This clonotype has a count of ten or more. The rearrangement uses TRBV4-3 and TRBJ1-2; TRBD1 matches 10 bases. J gave up 3 bases and V 6 bases, and 7 bases lay outside the gene matches. The CDR3 runs to 15 residues. Germline assignment: CDR1 LGHNA and CDR2 YSLEER. The CDR3 nucleotides read TGCGCCAGCAGTCGTTCGGACAGGGGGTACTATGGCTACACCTTC. Its protein is CASSRSDRGYYGYTF.

V usage is TRBV7-2 and J usage is TRBJ2-5; a possible D gene is TRBD1 (5 bases). V was trimmed by 3 bases and J by 4 bases, leaving 15 bases between them. The CDR3 covers 15 residues. The germline V gene encodes CDR1 SGHTA and CDR2 FQGNSA. The CDR3 reads CASSLVLLRGETQYF. DNA for the CDR3: TGTGCCAGCAGCTTGGTTCTTCTAAGGGGAGAGACCCAGTACTTC.

This clonotype was seen repeatedly, ten times or more. The chain couples TRBV12-3 or TRBV12-4 to TRBJ1-1, with 10 nucleotides matching TRBD1. The CDR3 sequence is 15 residues long. V lost 5 bases to trimming and J lost 4 bases; unmatched junction nucleotides: 7. This CDR3 reads CASSPRQGAITEAFF. The CDR3 DNA follows: TGTGCCAGCAGTCCAAGACAGGGGGCGATCACTGAAGCTTTCTTT.

V usage is TRBV12-3 or TRBV12-4 and J usage is TRBJ2-5; no clear D gene. V was cut by 2 bases and J by 4 bases, with 8 bases left in between. CDR3 size: 13 residues. The DNA for the CDR3 is TGTGCCAGCAGTTTAAACCAAGGAGAGACCCAGTACTTC. Encoded protein: CASSLNQGETQYF.

This clonotype has a count of ten or more. This chain connects TRBV24-1 to TRBJ2-3; tentatively, D is TRBD1 (6 bases). Looked up from germline, CDR1 is KGHDR and CDR2 is SFDVKD. The CDR3 length is 15 residues. V shed 3 bases and J shed 6 bases, with 15 bases lying between them. The CDR3 is CATSDSRGARDTQYF. CDR3 DNA: TGTGCCACCAGTGATAGCAGGGGAGCCAGGGATACGCAGTATTTT.

This clonotype was recorded at least ten times. This chain uses TRBV27 with TRBJ1-4; a weak D match, TRBD1 (6 bases). The length of the CDR3 is 17 residues. Per the germline V gene, CDR1 is MNHEY and CDR2 is SMNVEV (reference sequence). The V and J ends lost 5 bases and 4 bases respectively, with 20 bases between them. The CDR3 loop reads CASSPLGFTGLNEKLFF. In DNA form, the CDR3 reads TGTGCCAGCAGTCCCCTTGGGTTTACAGGGCTTAATGAAAAACTGTTTTTT.

The rearrangement joins TRBV20-1 to TRBJ2-1; 9 nucleotides align to TRBD2. The CDR3 sequence is 16 residues long. The germline gives CDR1 DFQATT, CDR2 SNEGSKA (reference sequence). Unmatched junction bases numbered 13, after V lost 6 bases and J lost 4 bases. The CDR3 reads CSAPEGSSGKYNEQFF. The CDR3 nucleotides read TGCAGTGCCCCGGAGGGGTCTAGCGGGAAGTACAATGAGCAGTTCTTC.

This clonotype appeared many times. The rearrangement joins TRBV13 to TRBJ2-2; D unresolved. CDR3 length: 11 residues. V gave up 9 bases and J gave up 0 bases, with 2 bases separating them. The germline gives CDR1 PRHDT, CDR2 FYEKMQ (reference sequence). The DNA of the CDR3 is TGTGCCAGTTCGAACACCGGGGAGCTGTTTTTT. Amino acid sequence: CASSNTGELFF.

This sequence joins TRBV20-1 and TRBJ2-3, with D possibly matching TRBD2 (7 bases). The germline gives CDR1 DFQATT, CDR2 SNEGSKA (reference sequence). There are 14 residues in the CDR3. With 7 bases removed from V and 2 bases from J, the gap between germline ends came to 16 bases. The CDR3 region is CSVQGGANTDTQYF. The CDR3 region has the DNA TGCAGTGTCCAAGGGGGGGCAAACACAGATACGCAGTATTTT.

Concerning this clonotype: One end of the junction varies from germline; a read error may be responsible. The chain uses TRBV7-6 and TRBJ1-3; D gene ambiguous. Germline CDR1 reads SGHVS; CDR2 reads FNYEAQ. The CDR3 length is 16 residues. CDR3 in DNA: TGTGCCAGCAGCCCCTTGACGGGAATCTCTGAAAACACCATATATTTT. Its protein product is CASSPLTGISENTIYF.

This clonotype was seen at least ten times. CDR3 DNA sequence: TGCAGCCACTCCGGGACAGGCGGGAATGAGCAGTTCTTC. It is translated as CSHSGTGGNEQFF. The J gene is TRBJ2-1, the V gene TRBV29-1, with 8 positions matching TRBD1. J was trimmed by 7 bases and V by 8 bases; bases with no gene match: 10. This CDR3 spans 13 amino acids. Germline V gives CDR1 SQVTM, CDR2 ANQGSEA.

The chain uses TRBV11-3 and TRBJ2-5, with 9 bases that match TRBD2. V was pared by 6 bases and J by 2 bases, with 10 bases of the junction left unmatched. The germline V gene has CDR1 SGHNT and CDR2 YENEEA. CDR3 size: 16 residues. The CDR3 region has the DNA TGTGCCAGCAGTATTTCGAGCGGGGGGCTTCAAGAGACCCAGTACTTC. The encoded protein is CASSISSGGLQETQYF.

This clonotype was observed once. One base away lies a much larger clone, so this may be a sequencing read error. The chain employs TRBV12-3 or TRBV12-4 and TRBJ1-5, with D perhaps TRBD1 (5 bases). V was trimmed by 0 bases and J by 1 base, leaving 10 bases between them. CDR3 length equals 16 residues. Here the CDR3 reads CASSLAPGGSNQPQHF. CDR3 sequence (DNA): TGTGCCAGCAGTTTAGCGCCCGGGGGAAGCAATCAGCCCCAGCATTTT.